The present T cell receptor beta chain was sequenced within a study of T-cell memory formation after mild COVID-19 (dated by TCRdb to the early 2020s). Notes on the research overall: Most TCR sequence clusters were specific to one of the two donors. In a couple of donors, T-cell clones that expanded and contracted after mild COVID-19 were tracked by sequencing TCRalpha and TCRbeta repertoires over time. The cohort was made up of two young adult volunteers, one female and one male, who were previously healthy. Summary of the overall study and its limitations: Contracting CD4+ clones were found mainly in CM and EM memory subsets, while CD8+ clones were enriched in EMRA. Some responding clones were found in pre-infection memory, which suggests that pre-existing cross-reactive memory T cells took part in the SARS-CoV-2 response. From day 15 to 85, contracting clones showed balanced CD4/CD8 phenotypes, whereas a second wave of clones that expanded from day 15 to 37 leaned towards CD4+. Only two mild cases were covered by the study, and larger cohorts that include severe cases with pre-infection samples were considered necessary. The second-wave clones that peaked on day 37 were not confirmed to be SARS-CoV-2 specific.

Ficoll-Paque density gradient centrifugation was used to isolate PBMCs. The reads were generated on an Illumina NovaSeq 6000. TCRalpha and TCRbeta cDNA libraries were built by 5'RACE with constant-segment primers, adding sample barcodes and unique molecular identifiers. Trizol reagent was used to extract RNA from every sample. Amplification of the libraries took two PCR steps, and the second step added a second sample barcode plus Illumina TruSeq adapters. The libraries were sequenced on an Illumina NovaSeq using 2 x 150 bp paired-end reads. The authors' analysis ran thus. Demultiplexing of reads and collapsing into UMI-guided consensus sequences were performed with migec v1.2.7. Using mixcr v2.1.11, the UMI consensuses were aligned to TRA and TRB V and J templates and assembled into clonotypes. A clonotype was counted as expanded or contracted only when both edgeR and NoisET called the clonotype significant, with the noise models trained on biological replicates. For edgeR calls, the cutoffs were a false discovery rate-adjusted p below 0.01 and a log2 fold-change threshold of 1. As an exploratory analysis of dynamics, max-normalized trajectories of the 1000 most abundant clonotypes were examined by PCA with hierarchical clustering. The CD4 or CD8 phenotype of responding clones was assigned using the separately sequenced CD4+ and CD8+ repertoires. Through fastp at Q25 and MiXCR, TCRdb rebuilt clones from the public reads, retaining in-frame beta chains. When rows share a CDR3 protein, they turn into one entry using the most common DNA and genes. The V and J calls follow TCRdb's processing rather than the paper's. Across this sample there are about 360,000 distinct CDR3 sequences, with about an eighth seen only once. The ten biggest clones cover roughly a fifth of the sample.

V is reduced by 6 bases and J by 7 bases, leaving a spacing of 22 bases between them. The CDR3, cysteine through phenylalanine, is 16 amino acids long. This entry keeps only the CDR3 DNA: 48 bases, framed from base 1. There are many counts of this clonotype. Which antigen it targets is not known. The record has no base qualities; no much larger clone is one base away. The sample comprised PBMCs or a T cell subset sorted from them (not recorded which). The sequence is built from TRBV12-3 or TRBV12-4 and TRBJ1-5; too little of a D gene remains to name it. The receptor was isolated from a man in his late teens or twenties who had mild COVID-19 (a few samples of this study predate the infection). The sample titles of this study are shuffled in the database, so cell type and time point are left out; the donor was told from shared clones. The nucleotides are TGTGCCAGCAGAGTGCATAAGGGTTCTGGGCCCCAGCCCCAGCATTTT. It translates as CASRVHKGSGPQPQHF.